The 14 T cell receptor beta chains below were found in one sample sequenced in a study of T cells in Graves' hyperthyroidism and ophthalmopathy (dated by TCRdb to between 2019 and 2020). The method behind the library was multiplex PCR. Sequencing took place on an Illumina HiSeq 2000. Amplification of TCR beta CDR3 regions was carried out from RNA transcripts. The first round of RT-PCR for the TCR CDR3 was performed with the HTBI primer set and the Qiagen OneStep RT-PCR kit. TCRdb applied fastp at Q25 and MiXCR to the public reads, then kept only in-frame beta chains. Duplicate CDR3 protein sequences are folded into a single record with the most common DNA and genes. The sample includes more than 350,000 distinct CDR3 sequences, with roughly 15% observed a single time. The ten largest clonotypes hold 15% to 20% of the sample. Material for sequencing was blood. These receptors all come from a woman between 55 and 75 years old with Graves' ophthalmopathy.

This clonotype came up many times. The chain couples TRBV7-6 to TRBJ2-7, with 12 bases aligning to TRBD1. Germline V gene data show CDR1 as SGHVS and CDR2 as FNYEAQ. J gave up 5 bases and V 2 bases, and 10 bases lay outside the gene matches. This CDR3 comprises 17 residues. The CDR3 DNA is TGTGCCAGCAGCTTAAGGAGAGGGACAGGGGGCGCGGACGAGCAGTACTTC. Protein: CASSLRRGTGGADEQYF.

This clonotype showed up many times. V and J are TRBV3-1 and TRBJ2-7; D not certain. The CDR3 consists of 14 residues. The germline V gene has CDR1 LGHDT and CDR2 YNNKEL (reference sequence). The V and J ends lost 3 bases and 1 base respectively, with 10 bases between them. The CDR3 region is CASSQALQSYEQYF. The CDR3 nucleotides are TGTGCCAGCAGCCAGGCTCTGCAATCCTACGAGCAGTACTTC.

J is TRBJ1-2 and V is TRBV29-1; tentative D call: TRBD1 (5 bases). Germline V CDR1 and CDR2: SQVTM, ANQGSEA. Trimming took 4 bases from V and 0 from J, leaving 9 bases between them. The CDR3 extends over 13 amino acids. The CDR3 DNA reads as TGCAGCGTTGTTTTGGGGGCTAACTATGGCTACACCTTC. Amino acid sequence: CSVVLGANYGYTF.

This clonotype was found a few times. CDR3 nucleotide sequence: TGTGCCAGCAGCCAACGGGACTCCTCCAGCTCCTACGAGCAGTACTTC. Translated, it gives CASSQRDSSSSYEQYF. J is TRBJ2-7 and V is TRBV4-2; maybe TRBD2 (6 bases). In germline, CDR1 is LGHNA, CDR2 YNFKEQ. The length of the CDR3 is 16 residues. The ends were cut back, 2 bases at V and 0 bases at J, with 14 bases in the middle.

The rearrangement uses TRBV19 and TRBJ1-5, with a tentative D call TRBD1 (6 bases). Germline values: CDR1 LNHDA, CDR2 SQIVND (reference sequence). The CDR3 sequence is 14 residues long. With 4 bases removed from V and 5 bases from J, the gap between germline ends came to 12 bases. The CDR3 nucleotides read TGTGCCAGTAGTACGGGCAGGGGCGATCAGCCCCAGCATTTT. Its translation is CASSTGRGDQPQHF.

This clonotype came up many times. The chain links TRBV7-3 to TRBJ2-2; D gene ambiguous. CDR3 length: 15 amino acids. Germline V lookup: CDR1 SGHTA, CDR2 FQGTGA. The V end was cut by 1 base, the J end by 3 bases, with 9 bases between. The CDR3 region is CASSLNAGDTGELFF. The CDR3 DNA reads as TGTGCCAGCAGCTTAAACGCAGGAGACACCGGGGAGCTGTTTTTT.

The chain employs TRBV4-1 and TRBJ2-1; 13 positions match TRBD2. The germline gives CDR1 MGHRA, CDR2 YSYEKL. This CDR3 is built from 17 residues. V was clipped by 3 bases and J by 2 bases; unmatched bases: 4. CDR3 loop: CASSQLGTSGAYNEQFF. For the CDR3, the DNA is TGCGCCAGCAGCCAGCTCGGGACTAGCGGGGCCTACAATGAGCAGTTCTTC.

Ten or more counts support this clonotype. V usage is TRBV5-1 and J usage is TRBJ2-1; TRBD1 matches 9 bases. Unmatched junction bases numbered 8, after V lost 6 bases and J lost 4 bases. The CDR3 has 15 residues. CDR1 SGHRS and CDR2 YFSETQ come from the germline V gene. The CDR3 protein is CASTLRDRAYNEQFF. Written as DNA, the CDR3 is TGCGCCAGCACCCTCCGGGACAGGGCTTACAATGAGCAGTTCTTC.

In this sample, this clonotype turned up many times. The gene calls are TRBV2 and TRBJ1-4; TRBD1 matches 10 bases. Per germline, CDR1 SNHLY and CDR2 FYNNEI. After removal of 7 bases from V and 5 bases from J, the junction contained 7 bases not matched to a gene. This CDR3 is 15 amino acids long. CDR3: CASTRQGALNEKLFF. The CDR3 DNA reads as TGTGCCAGCACCAGACAGGGGGCATTGAATGAAAAACTGTTTTTT.

This clonotype has a count of ten or more. The rearrangement joins TRBV12-3 or TRBV12-4 to TRBJ1-1, with D perhaps TRBD1 (5 bases). Trimming shortened V by 7 bases and J by 0 bases, and 9 bases separated the two germline ends. CDR3 length equals 13 residues. As DNA, the CDR3 is TGTGCCAGCAACCGGGGGGTGAACACTGAAGCTTTCTTT. As protein: CASNRGVNTEAFF.

This chain links TRBV29-1 with TRBJ2-3; D unclear. The DNA end lines up better with TRBJ1-5; the J call may be wrong. The germline V gene has CDR1 SQVTM and CDR2 ANQGSEA. The CDR3 has 13 amino acids. The CDR3 loop reads CSENGLAGDTQHF. In nucleotides, the CDR3 is TGCAGCGAAAATGGACTAGCGGGAGATACGCAGCATTTT.

A few counts support this clonotype. The CDR3 nucleotides are TGTGCCAGCAGCTTGAGTGCCGCCCTCGGGGAGACCCAGTACTTC. It yields the protein CASSLSAALGETQYF. V and J are TRBV5-4 and TRBJ2-5; D not resolved. The CDR3 extends over 15 amino acids. The germline V gene encodes CDR1 SGHNT and CDR2 YYREEE (reference sequence). V was trimmed by 1 base and J by 5 bases, leaving 15 bases between them.

On this clonotype: The junction does not match germline at one end; this may be a read error. The genes are TRBV7-9 and TRBJ2-3; D is perhaps TRBD2 (6 bases). In germline, CDR1 is SEHNR, CDR2 FQNEAQ (reference sequence). The CDR3 extends over 15 amino acids. The CDR3 spells CASTIVGGTTGTQYF. CDR3 bases: TGTGCCAGCACCATCGTTGGCGGGACCACAGGTACGCAGTATTTT.

This clonotype was observed a handful of times. The rearrangement links TRBV12-3 or TRBV12-4 to TRBJ2-1, with D tentatively TRBD1 (5 bases). Trimming removed 7 bases at V and 9 bases at J, with 19 bases between. This CDR3 spans 14 amino acids. The CDR3 region has the DNA TGTGCCAGCACCTCATCCGGCTGGGGCACTGAGCAGTTCTTC. Protein product: CASTSSGWGTEQFF.